The 2 T cell receptor beta chains given below trace back to one sample, sequenced in a study of blood T cell repertoires in COVID-19. Sequencing was performed with immunoSEQ multiplex PCR; in TCRdb, only in-frame clones are kept and a portion is missing. The sample yields about 190,000 clones, under 90% seen once. Source material: peripheral blood. The origin of the receptors is a young man with active or convalescent COVID-19.

V gene TRBV7-2 combines with J gene TRBJ2-5; 8 bases line up with TRBD2. The CDR3 consists of 12 residues. The germline gives CDR1 SGHTA, CDR2 FQGNSA. V trimming: 8 bases; J trimming: 5 bases; junction bases outside the gene matches: 4. The CDR3 DNA sequence: TGTGCCAGCGGGGGCGGGAGGGAGACCCAGTACTTC. Protein product: CASGGGRETQYF.

The gene calls are TRBV6-1 and TRBJ2-7, with TRBD1 matching 8 bases. The CDR3 contains 18 residues. Germline V CDR1 and CDR2: MNHNS, SASEGT. Losses at the gene ends were 3 bases for V and 3 bases for J; bases not matched to a gene: 16. Written as DNA, the CDR3 is TGTGCCAGCAGTGACAAACCTTACGGACAGGGCCTATACTACGAGCAGTACTTC. It codes for CASSDKPYGQGLYYEQYF.